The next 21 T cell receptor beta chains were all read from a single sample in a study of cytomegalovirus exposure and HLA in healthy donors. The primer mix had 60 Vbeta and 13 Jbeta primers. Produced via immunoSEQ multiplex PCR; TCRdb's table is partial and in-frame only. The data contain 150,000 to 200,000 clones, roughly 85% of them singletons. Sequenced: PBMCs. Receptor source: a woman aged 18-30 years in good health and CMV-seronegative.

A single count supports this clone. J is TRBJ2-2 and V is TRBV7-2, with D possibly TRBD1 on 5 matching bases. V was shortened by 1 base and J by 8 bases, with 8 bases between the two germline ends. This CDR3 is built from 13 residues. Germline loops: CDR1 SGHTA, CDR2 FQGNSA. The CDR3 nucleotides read TGTGCCAGCAGCTTAGACCGGACAGGGGAGCTGTTTTTT. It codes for CASSLDRTGELFF.

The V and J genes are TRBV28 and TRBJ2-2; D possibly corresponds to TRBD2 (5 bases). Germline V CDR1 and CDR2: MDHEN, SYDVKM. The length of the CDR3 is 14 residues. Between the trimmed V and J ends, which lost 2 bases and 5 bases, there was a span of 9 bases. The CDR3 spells CASSLRGITGELFF. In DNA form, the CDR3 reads TGTGCCAGCAGTTTACGAGGGATAACCGGGGAGCTGTTTTTT.

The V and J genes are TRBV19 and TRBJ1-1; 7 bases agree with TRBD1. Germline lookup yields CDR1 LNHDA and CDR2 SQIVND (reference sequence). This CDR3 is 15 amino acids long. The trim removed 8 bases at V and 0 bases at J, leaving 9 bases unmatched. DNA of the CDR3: TGTGCCAGTGCTCGGCCGGACAGGTTGAACACTGAAGCTTTCTTT. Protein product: CASARPDRLNTEAFF.

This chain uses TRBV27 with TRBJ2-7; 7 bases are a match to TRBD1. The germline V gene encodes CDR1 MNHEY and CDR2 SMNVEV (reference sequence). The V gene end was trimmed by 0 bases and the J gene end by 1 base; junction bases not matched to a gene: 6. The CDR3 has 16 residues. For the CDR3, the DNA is TGTGCCAGCAGTTTATCGAGGGGGCGCTTGTCCTACGAGCAGTACTTC. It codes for CASSLSRGRLSYEQYF.

CDR3 nucleotides: TGCGCCAGCAGCCAAGAATGGAATCGGGGGAATGAAAAACTGTTTTTT. Its translation: CASSQEWNRGNEKLFF. The chain couples TRBV4-3 to TRBJ1-4; tentatively, D is TRBD1 (5 bases). Germline assignment: CDR1 LGHNA and CDR2 YSLEER. The CDR3 runs 16 residues. Trimming left V 0 bases short and J 5 bases short, with 13 bases between.

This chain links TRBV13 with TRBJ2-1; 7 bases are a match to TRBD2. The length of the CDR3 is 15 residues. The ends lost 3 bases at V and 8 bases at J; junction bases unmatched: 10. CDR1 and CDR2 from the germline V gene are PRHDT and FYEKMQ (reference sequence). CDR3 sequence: CASSFRGGGSYEQFF. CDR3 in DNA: TGTGCCAGCAGCTTTCGGGGCGGCGGGAGCTATGAGCAGTTCTTC.

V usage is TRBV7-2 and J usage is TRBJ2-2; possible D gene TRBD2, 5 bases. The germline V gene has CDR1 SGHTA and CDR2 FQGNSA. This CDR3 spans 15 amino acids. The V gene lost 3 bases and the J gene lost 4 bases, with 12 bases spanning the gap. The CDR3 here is CASSFGGHPTGELFF. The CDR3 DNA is TGTGCCAGCAGCTTCGGCGGGCATCCCACCGGGGAGCTGTTTTTT.

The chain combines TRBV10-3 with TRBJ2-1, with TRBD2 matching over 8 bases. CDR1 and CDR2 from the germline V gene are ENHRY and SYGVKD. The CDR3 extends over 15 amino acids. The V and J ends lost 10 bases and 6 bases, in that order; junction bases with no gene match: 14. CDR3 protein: CATRPGLEGTNEQFF. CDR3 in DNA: TGTGCCACCAGACCGGGACTAGAGGGTACCAATGAGCAGTTCTTC.

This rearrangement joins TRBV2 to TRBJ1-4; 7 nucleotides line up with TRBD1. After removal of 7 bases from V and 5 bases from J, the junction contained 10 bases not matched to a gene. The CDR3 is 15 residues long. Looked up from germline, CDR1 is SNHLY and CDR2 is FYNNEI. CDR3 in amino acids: CASNGHRGKNEKLFF. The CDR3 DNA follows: TGTGCCAGCAACGGGCACAGGGGCAAGAATGAAAAACTGTTTTTT.

The CDR3 sequence is CASSLYGGSLSSYNEQFF. Here the CDR3 DNA reads TGTGCCAGCAGTTTATACGGCGGGAGCTTGAGCTCCTACAATGAGCAGTTCTTC. V gene TRBV27 combines with J gene TRBJ2-1; 7 bases are a match to TRBD2. This CDR3 is 18 amino acids long. Losses at the gene ends were 1 base for V and 0 bases for J; bases not matched to a gene: 9. CDR1 is MNHEY, CDR2 SMNVEV, per germline (reference sequence).

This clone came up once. CDR3 sequence: CASQLLAGGFTDTQYF. The CDR3 DNA reads as TGTGCCAGCCAACTACTAGCGGGGGGGTTCACAGATACGCAGTATTTT. The genes are TRBV27 and TRBJ2-3, with 13 bases fitting TRBD2. The CDR3 has 16 amino acids. Germline CDR1 and CDR2: MNHEY and SMNVEV (reference sequence). J was trimmed by 2 bases and V by 8 bases; bases with no gene match: 7.

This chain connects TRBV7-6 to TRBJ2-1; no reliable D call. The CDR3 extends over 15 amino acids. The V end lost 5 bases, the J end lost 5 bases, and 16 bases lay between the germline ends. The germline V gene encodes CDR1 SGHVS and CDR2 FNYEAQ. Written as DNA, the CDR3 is TGTGCCAGCAGCGTCCCCTTTGGCGCGGACAATGAGCAGTTCTTC. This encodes CASSVPFGADNEQFF.

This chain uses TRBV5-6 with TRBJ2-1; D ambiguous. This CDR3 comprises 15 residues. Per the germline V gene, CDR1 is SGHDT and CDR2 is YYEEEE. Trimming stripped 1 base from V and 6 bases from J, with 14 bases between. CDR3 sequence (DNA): TGTGCCAGCAGCTTGTACTATTCAAGCGCCAATGAGCAGTTCTTC. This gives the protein CASSLYYSSANEQFF. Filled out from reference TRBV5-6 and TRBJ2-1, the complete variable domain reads DAGVTQSPTHLIKTRGQQVTLRCSPKSGHDTVSWYQQALGQGPQFIFQYYEEEERQRGNFPDRFSGHQFPNYSSELNVNALLLGDSALYLCASSLYYSSANEQFFGPGTRLTVL.

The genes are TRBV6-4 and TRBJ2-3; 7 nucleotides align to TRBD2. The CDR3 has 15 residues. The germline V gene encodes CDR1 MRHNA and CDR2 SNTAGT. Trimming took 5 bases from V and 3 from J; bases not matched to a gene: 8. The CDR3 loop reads CASSLAGRRTDTQYF. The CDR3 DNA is TGTGCCAGCAGTTTAGCGGGCCGGAGAACAGATACGCAGTATTTT.

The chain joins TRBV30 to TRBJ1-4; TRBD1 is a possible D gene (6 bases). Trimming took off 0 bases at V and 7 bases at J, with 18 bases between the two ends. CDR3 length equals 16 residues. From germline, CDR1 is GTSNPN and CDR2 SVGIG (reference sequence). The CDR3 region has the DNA TGTGCCTGGAGTGTAACTTCCCACAGGGAGGGTGAAAAACTGTTTTTT. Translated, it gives CAWSVTSHREGEKLFF.

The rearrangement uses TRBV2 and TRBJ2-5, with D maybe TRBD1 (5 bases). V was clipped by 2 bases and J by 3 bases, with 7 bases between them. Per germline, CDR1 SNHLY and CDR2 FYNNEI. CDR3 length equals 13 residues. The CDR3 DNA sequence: TGTGCCAGCAGTGAAATCAGGGAAGAGACCCAGTACTTC. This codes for CASSEIREETQYF.

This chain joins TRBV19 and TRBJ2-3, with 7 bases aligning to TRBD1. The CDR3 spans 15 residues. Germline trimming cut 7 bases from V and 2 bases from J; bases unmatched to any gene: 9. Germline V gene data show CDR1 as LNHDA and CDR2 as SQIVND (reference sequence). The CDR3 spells CASIPDRRDTDTQYF. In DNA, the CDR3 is TGTGCCAGTATCCCGGACAGGAGAGACACAGATACGCAGTATTTT.

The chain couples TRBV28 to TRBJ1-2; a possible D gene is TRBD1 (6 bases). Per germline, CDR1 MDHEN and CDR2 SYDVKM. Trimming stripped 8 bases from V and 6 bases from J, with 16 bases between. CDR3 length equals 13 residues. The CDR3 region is CASHSGGAHGYTF. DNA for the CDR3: TGTGCCAGCCACTCGGGGGGGGCCCATGGCTACACCTTC.

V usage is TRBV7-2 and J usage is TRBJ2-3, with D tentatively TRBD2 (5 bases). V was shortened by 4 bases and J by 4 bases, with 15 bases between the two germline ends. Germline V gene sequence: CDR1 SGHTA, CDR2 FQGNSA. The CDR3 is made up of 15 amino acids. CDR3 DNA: TGTGCCAGCAGCTCTTGGAGGCCGGCCCCAGATACGCAGTATTTT. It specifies CASSSWRPAPDTQYF.

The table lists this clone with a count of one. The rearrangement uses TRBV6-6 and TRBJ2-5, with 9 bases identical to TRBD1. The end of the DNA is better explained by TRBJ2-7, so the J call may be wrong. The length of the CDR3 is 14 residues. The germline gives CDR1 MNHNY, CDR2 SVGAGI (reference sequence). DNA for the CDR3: TGTGCCAGCAGAACCGGGACAGGGTCCTACGAGCAGTACTTC. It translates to CASRTGTGSYEQYF.

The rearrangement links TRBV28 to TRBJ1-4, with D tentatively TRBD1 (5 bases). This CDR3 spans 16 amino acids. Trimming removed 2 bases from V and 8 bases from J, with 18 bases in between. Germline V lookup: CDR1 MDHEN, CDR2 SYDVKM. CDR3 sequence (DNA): TGTGCCAGCAGTTTAGGGGGGGTATTAATGGGAGAAAAACTGTTTTTT. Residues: CASSLGGVLMGEKLFF.